These 10 T cell receptor beta chains were all obtained from the same sample, sequenced in a study of blood T cell repertoires in COVID-19. Only in-frame clones appear in the TCRdb table, and some are missing; sequencing was by immunoSEQ multiplex PCR. The table records 150,000 to 200,000 clones, about three quarters of them present only once. The sequencing sample was made of peripheral blood. Every receptor here comes from a woman over 75 with active or convalescent COVID-19.

This clone was seen a few times. The chain carries TRBV19 and TRBJ2-7; D is undetermined. Deletions cut 0 bases from V and 3 bases from J, with 15 bases between. The CDR3 has 16 amino acids. The germline CDR1 and CDR2 sequences are LNHDA and SQIVND (reference sequence). CDR3 bases: TGTGCCAGTAGTATAGATGCCAGCCACGGGTTCTACGAGCAGTACTTC. Protein sequence: CASSIDASHGFYEQYF. Full variable domain (outside the CDR3, taken from reference TRBV19 and TRBJ2-7): DGGITQSPKYLFRKEGQNVTLSCEQNLNHDAMYWYRQDPGQGLRLIYYSQIVNDFQKGDIAEGYSVSREKKESFPLTVTSAQKNPTAFYLCASSIDASHGFYEQYFGPGTRLTVT.

The gene calls are TRBV3-1 (or the pseudogene TRBV3-2) and TRBJ1-2; 9 bases are shared with TRBD1. The CDR3 consists of 16 residues. CDR1 and CDR2 from the germline V gene are LGHDT and YNNKEL (reference sequence). After removal of 2 bases from V and 4 bases from J, the junction contained 8 bases not matched to a gene. Here the CDR3 reads CASSQYRDRDPYGYTF. CDR3 nucleotide sequence: TGTGCCAGCAGCCAATACCGGGACAGGGACCCCTATGGCTACACCTTC.

This chain links TRBV6-5 with TRBJ1-5; the D gene is possibly TRBD1 (5 bases). Germline CDR1 MNHEY, CDR2 SVGAGI. Trimming left V 5 bases short and J 3 bases short, with 8 bases between. This CDR3 contains 13 residues. The CDR3 loop reads CASSLDNNQPQHF. For the CDR3, the DNA is TGTGCCAGCAGTCTGGACAACAATCAGCCCCAGCATTTT.

This chain links TRBV11-2 with TRBJ2-5; possible D gene TRBD2, 7 bases. Germline loops: CDR1 SGHAT, CDR2 FQNNGV. CDR3 size: 15 residues. The ends were cut back, 1 base at V and 7 bases at J, with 16 bases in the middle. CDR3 bases: TGTGCCAGCAGCTTAGTATCCGGGGGGCTCGGGACCCAGTACTTC. It translates to CASSLVSGGLGTQYF. The whole variable domain, remainder taken from reference TRBV11-2 and TRBJ2-5, is EAGVAQSPRYKIIEKRQSVAFWCNPISGHATLYWYQQILGQGPKLLIQFQNNGVVDDSQLPKDRFSAERLKGVDSTLKIQPAKLEDSAVYLCASSLVSGGLGTQYFGPGTRLLVL.

J is TRBJ1-1 and V is TRBV19, with a possible D match to TRBD1 (5 bases). The CDR3 has 16 residues. V was trimmed by 5 bases and J by 4 bases, leaving 20 bases between them. Germline values: CDR1 LNHDA, CDR2 SQIVND (reference sequence). The CDR3 DNA sequence: TGTGCCAGTAGTCACAGGACACCCACGGTGGGCACTGAAGCTTTCTTT. Its translation: CASSHRTPTVGTEAFF.

This chain joins TRBV10-3 and TRBJ1-1; 9 nucleotides match TRBD1. V lost 7 bases, J lost 1 base, and 7 bases stayed unmatched. Germline CDR1 and CDR2: ENHRY and SYGVKD. This CDR3 spans 15 amino acids. The CDR3 loop reads CAIKQQGAENTEAFF. In DNA form, the CDR3 reads TGTGCCATCAAACAACAGGGGGCGGAGAACACTGAAGCTTTCTTT.

The chain combines TRBV10-3 with TRBJ1-6; 7 nucleotides match TRBD1. The germline gives CDR1 ENHRY, CDR2 SYGVKD. This CDR3 has 13 residues. V shed 6 bases and J 8 bases; nucleotides not matched to a gene: 4. CDR3 in DNA: TGTGCCATCAGAGACAGGGAAGATTCACCCCTCCACTTT. Translation gives CAIRDREDSPLHF.

V gene TRBV3-1 (or the pseudogene TRBV3-2) combines with J gene TRBJ1-2; D gene ambiguous. The V gene lost 0 bases and the J gene lost 1 base, with 12 bases spanning the gap. The CDR3 contains 16 residues. Germline CDR1 reads LGHDT; CDR2 reads YNNKEL (reference sequence). CDR3 sequence reads: CASSQDRLVSNYGYTF. CDR3 DNA sequence: TGTGCCAGCAGCCAAGATCGGCTAGTCAGTAACTATGGCTACACCTTC.

The V call is TRBV6-1, the J call TRBJ2-7; 7 nucleotides match TRBD1. Germline V gene data show CDR1 as MNHNS and CDR2 as SASEGT. The CDR3 runs to 15 residues. V gave up 2 bases and J gave up 2 bases; unmatched junction bases: 6. The CDR3 nucleotides read TGTGCCAGCAGTGAACGGGTCGGACAGGCCTACGAGCAGTACTTC. Its translation is CASSERVGQAYEQYF.

The chain uses TRBV5-4 and TRBJ1-1; 9 bases are a match to TRBD1. V lost 9 bases to trimming and J lost 0 bases; unmatched junction nucleotides: 6. Germline V gene sequence: CDR1 SGHNT, CDR2 YYREEE (reference sequence). The CDR3 loop spans 14 amino acids. Here the CDR3 DNA reads TGTGCCACGGGACAGGGAAGGATGAACACTGAAGCTTTCTTT. Translation gives CATGQGRMNTEAFF.